This TCR beta chain derives from a study of blood T cell repertoires in COVID-19. Study-wide context: The United States, Italy and Spain provided the acute and convalescent COVID-19 samples.

V trimming: 5 bases; J trimming: 5 bases; junction bases outside the gene matches: 12. Looked up from germline, CDR1 is SEHNR and CDR2 is FQNEAQ (reference sequence). The CDR3 loop spans 16 amino acids. Sequencing was performed with immunoSEQ multiplex PCR; in TCRdb, only in-frame clones are kept and a portion is missing. This table holds fewer than 250,000 clones, about 87% found once. Sequences were obtained from PBMCs or T cells enriched from blood (not recorded which). The J gene is TRBJ1-1, the V gene TRBV7-9; 9 bases fit TRBD1. The origin of this receptor is a woman in her 30s with acute COVID-19. Here the CDR3 reads CASSTPQGAKGTEAFF. DNA for the CDR3: TGTGCCAGCAGCACCCCACAGGGGGCTAAGGGGACTGAAGCTTTCTTT. Filled out from reference TRBV7-9 and TRBJ1-1, the complete variable domain reads DTGVSQNPRHKITKRGQNVTFRCDPISEHNRLYWYRQTLGQGPEFLTYFQNEAQLEKSRLLSDRFSAERPKGSFSTLEIQRTEQGDSAMYLCASSTPQGAKGTEAFFGQGTRLTVV.